This TCR beta chain comes out of a study of blood T cell repertoires in COVID-19. For the study at large: COVID-19 samples collected from the United States, Italy and Spain covered acute and convalescent phases.

Data came from immunoSEQ multiplex PCR; TCRdb stores just in-frame clones and leaves some out. In the table there are some 88,000 clones, roughly nine tenths of which are singletons. With 5 bases removed from V and 3 bases from J, the gap between germline ends came to 16 bases. Germline lookup yields CDR1 KGHSH and CDR2 LQKENI. The CDR3 length is 15 residues. This sequence originates from a human donor with active COVID-19. The donor label of this sample is uncertain. The sequenced sample consisted of peripheral blood. This sequence joins TRBV18 and TRBJ1-1; tentatively, D is TRBD1 (5 bases). CDR3 coding DNA: TGTGCCAGCTCATCGCAAAGGGGAGGGGACACTGAAGCTTTCTTT. Translating gives CASSSQRGGDTEAFF.